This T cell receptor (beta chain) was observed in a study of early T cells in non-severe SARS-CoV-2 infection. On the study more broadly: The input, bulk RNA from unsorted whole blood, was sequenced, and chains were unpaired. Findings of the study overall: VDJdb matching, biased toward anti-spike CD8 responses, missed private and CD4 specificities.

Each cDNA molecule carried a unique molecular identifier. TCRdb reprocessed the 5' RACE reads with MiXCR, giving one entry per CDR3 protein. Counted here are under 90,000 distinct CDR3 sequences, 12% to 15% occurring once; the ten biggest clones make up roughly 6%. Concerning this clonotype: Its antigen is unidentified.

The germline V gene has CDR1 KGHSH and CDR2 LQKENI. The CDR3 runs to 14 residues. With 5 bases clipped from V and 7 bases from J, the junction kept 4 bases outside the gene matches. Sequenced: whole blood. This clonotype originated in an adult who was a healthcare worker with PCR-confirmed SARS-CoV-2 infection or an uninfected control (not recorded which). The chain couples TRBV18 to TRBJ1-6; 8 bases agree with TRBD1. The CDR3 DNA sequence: TGTGCCAGCTCAACGACAGGGGAGAATTCACCCCTCCACTTT. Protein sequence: CASSTTGENSPLHF.